One TCR beta chain is described in this entry. Some clones are missing from TCRdb's copy, which holds only in-frame ones; the method was immunoSEQ multiplex PCR. The sample consists of tens of thousands of clones, around 88% of them appearing once. The data are from a study of technical replicates of blood from a few donors. CDR3 length: 16 amino acids. Germline V gene data show CDR1 as SGHTA and CDR2 as FQGTGA. V trimming: 0 bases; J trimming: 4 bases; junction bases outside the gene matches: 9. The receptor was derived from a human donor in good health. Some clones in this sample may be carry-over from other donors' samples. This chain connects TRBV7-3 to TRBJ2-7; 7 positions match TRBD1. What was sequenced was PBMCs. CDR3 bases: TGTGCCAGCAGCTTAACAGGGGGCGCGGGTAGTTACGAGCAGTACTTC. Its translation: CASSLTGGAGSYEQYF.